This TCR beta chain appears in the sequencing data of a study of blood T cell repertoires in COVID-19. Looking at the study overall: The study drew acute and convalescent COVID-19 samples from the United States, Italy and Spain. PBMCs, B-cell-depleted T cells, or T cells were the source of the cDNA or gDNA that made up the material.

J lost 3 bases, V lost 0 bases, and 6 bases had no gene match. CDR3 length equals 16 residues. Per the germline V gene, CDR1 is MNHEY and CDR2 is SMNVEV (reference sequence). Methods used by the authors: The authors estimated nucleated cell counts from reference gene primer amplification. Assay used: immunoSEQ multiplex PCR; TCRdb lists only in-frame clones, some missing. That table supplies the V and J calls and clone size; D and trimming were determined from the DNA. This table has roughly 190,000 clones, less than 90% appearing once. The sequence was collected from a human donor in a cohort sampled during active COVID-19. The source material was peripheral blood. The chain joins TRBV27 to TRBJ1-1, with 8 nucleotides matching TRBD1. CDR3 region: CASSLSAGGVDTEAFF. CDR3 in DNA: TGTGCCAGCAGTTTATCGGCAGGGGGCGTGGACACTGAAGCTTTCTTT.